The rows below give T cell receptor beta chains drawn from one sample of a study of T-cell memory formation after mild COVID-19. TCRdb processed the 5' RACE reads anew with MiXCR; each CDR3 protein has one entry. Among tens of thousands of distinct CDR3 sequences, 9% to 9.5% were seen once, and the ten largest hold around 1.1%. The sequenced sample consisted of PBMCs or a T cell subset sorted from them (not recorded which). These receptors came from a man between 18 and 35 years old who had mild COVID-19 (a few samples of this study predate the infection). Cell type and time point are not known. Each CDR3 is given with its conserved first and last residue. For some rows the clone size is stated as once, few or many, or as a class when expanded; others skip it.

>15|TRBV4-1|TRBJ2-3|many
CASSQVGAPTDTQYF
>12|TRBV6-2/TRBV6-3|TRBJ2-1|few
CASSSGLAGQFF
>15|TRBV29-1|TRBJ1-2|few
CSVVKSPRGAEGYTF
>15|TRBV7-2|TRBJ1-1|few
CASSLVPGLNTEAFF
>14|TRBV28|TRBJ2-5|-
CASTPAGGEETQYF
>13|TRBV25-1|TRBJ2-5|few
CASSRPPTETQYF
>13|TRBV2|TRBJ2-1|few
CASTPDRGDEQFF
>13|TRBV20-1|TRBJ2-5|few
CSASPGTQETQYF
>13|TRBV7-9|TRBJ2-5|many
CASSLGLAETQYF
>13|TRBV20-1|TRBJ2-1|few
CSARGDSGGLQFF
>15|TRBV4-3|TRBJ1-2|-
CASSQERQGGYGYTF
>14|TRBV5-1|TRBJ2-2|few
CASSSGGYTGELFF
>12|TRBV12-3/TRBV12-4|TRBJ2-2|few
CASNLGVGELFF
>18|TRBV14|TRBJ1-2|-
CASSHFDGPVGTLYGYTF
>14|TRBV29-1|TRBJ1-1|-
CSVEIGMENTEAFF
>16|TRBV4-3|TRBJ1-5|-
CASSQDKGIGNQPQHF
>14|TRBV7-2|TRBJ2-3|-
CASSGRGRPDTQYF
>14|TRBV7-2|TRBJ2-1|few
CASSIGAGWNEQFF
>13|TRBV20-1|TRBJ2-3|few
CSAPRVLTDTQYF
>16|TRBV9|TRBJ1-4|-
CASSVDVGSTNEKLFF
>14|TRBV20-1|TRBJ2-2|many
CSAKNPLNTGELFF
>14|TRBV11-2|TRBJ2-2|many
CASSLSRHTGELFF
>12|TRBV5-5|TRBJ2-5|-
CASSLAWETQYF
>15|TRBV7-2|TRBJ1-3|few
CASSLERGLGNTIYF
>16|TRBV6-2/TRBV6-3|TRBJ2-5|few
CASSYSGTSGQETQYF
>11|TRBV12-3/TRBV12-4|TRBJ1-2|-
CASCQGVGYTF
>10|TRBV19|TRBJ1-1|-
CASPWTEAFF
>14|TRBV11-1|TRBJ1-1|few
CASSRQVVGTEAFF
>12|TRBV5-1|TRBJ2-1|-
CASSYDRHEQFF
>13|TRBV20-1|TRBJ1-2|few
CSARGQFNYGYTF
>13|TRBV5-6|TRBJ2-7|many
CASSLQGAYEQYF
>15|TRBV5-1|TRBJ2-3|many
CASSQMRHFTDTQYF
>13|TRBV6-6|TRBJ1-2|few
CASSPASVWGYTF
>14|TRBV12-3/TRBV12-4|TRBJ1-1|few
CASSSVTGGTEAFF
>15|TRBV7-2|TRBJ1-2|few
CASSSTRDSPYGYTF
>12|TRBV5-1|TRBJ2-7|-
CASSGVGDEQYF
>16|TRBV28|TRBJ2-5|-
CASSSLGTGGRETQYF
>14|TRBV28|TRBJ2-3|few
CASTTGGGLNTQYF
>16|TRBV12-3/TRBV12-4|TRBJ2-2|many
CASSRNPGAGTGELFF
>14|TRBV28|TRBJ2-5|few
CASSRTGIVETQYF
>14|TRBV28|TRBJ2-7|-
CASLPGGGLYEQYF
>15|TRBV7-3|TRBJ2-1|many
CASSLQSGGENEQFF
>12|TRBV12-5|TRBJ1-6|-
CASGSGGTPLHF
>16|TRBV7-3|TRBJ2-2|-
CASTLTGQGGTGELFF
>13|TRBV20-1|TRBJ1-2|few
CSASQQGLRGYTF
>14|TRBV28|TRBJ2-4|-
CASSPLAGGNIQYF
>14|TRBV6-5|TRBJ2-7|-
CASTPTRTTYEQYF
>16|TRBV6-1|TRBJ1-2|-
CASRRGMTGANYGYTF
>16|TRBV4-3|TRBJ2-5|many
CASSQRTSGGQETQYF
>12|TRBV7-2|TRBJ1-6|many
CASSGTAKPLHF
>13|TRBV7-8|TRBJ2-7|-
CASSQRHSDEQYF
>12|TRBV7-9|TRBJ1-2|-
CASSSGDYGYTF